Given below is one T cell receptor beta chain in context. The antigen remains unidentified. The length of the CDR3 is 12 residues. Germline CDR1 SGHRS, CDR2 YFSETQ. The germline V and J ends were trimmed by 0 bases and 8 bases, with 6 bases remaining between them. The method was immunoSEQ multiplex PCR; TCRdb's version includes in-frame clones alone and lacks a portion of them. Of around 260,000 clones in the sample, about 92% were seen once. This entry is derived from a study of T cell responses to AZD1222 COVID-19 vaccine. Study outcomes and limitations: At baseline, seropositivity was found in only a handful of AZD1222 recipients. Most donors were white British, females outnumbered males, and clonal diversity was possibly underestimated. Samples come after the peak T cell response, not at day 14.

This clonotype was sampled from an adult in good health. This sequence joins TRBV5-1 and TRBJ2-4; the D is unclear. The sequences come from peripheral blood, collected on day 0 of AZD1222 vaccination. The CDR3 DNA follows: TGCGCCAGCAGCTTGGGTCGGGACATTCAGTACTTC. Amino acid sequence: CASSLGRDIQYF.